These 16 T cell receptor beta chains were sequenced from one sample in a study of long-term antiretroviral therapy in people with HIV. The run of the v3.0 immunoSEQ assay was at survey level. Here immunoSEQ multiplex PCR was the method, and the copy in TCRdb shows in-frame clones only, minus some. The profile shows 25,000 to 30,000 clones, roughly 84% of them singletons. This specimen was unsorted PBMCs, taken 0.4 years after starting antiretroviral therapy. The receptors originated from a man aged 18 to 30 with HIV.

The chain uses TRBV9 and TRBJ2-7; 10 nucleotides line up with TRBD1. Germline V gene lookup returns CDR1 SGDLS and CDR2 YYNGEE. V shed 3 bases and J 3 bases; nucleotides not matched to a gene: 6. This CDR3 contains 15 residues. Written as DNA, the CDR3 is TGTGCCAGCAGCGCCGGGACAGGGGAACTCTACGAGCAGTACTTC. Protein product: CASSAGTGELYEQYF.

The CDR3 loop reads CASSLLADPGIHTGELFF. As DNA, the CDR3 is TGTGCCAGCAGCCTTTTAGCGGACCCGGGGATTCACACCGGGGAGCTGTTTTTT. This chain joins TRBV7-8 and TRBJ2-2; weak D call: TRBD2 (6 bases). The V gene's germline CDR1 is SGHVS and CDR2 FQNEAQ. The V gene lost 5 bases and the J gene lost 3 bases, with 22 bases spanning the gap. This CDR3 has 18 amino acids.

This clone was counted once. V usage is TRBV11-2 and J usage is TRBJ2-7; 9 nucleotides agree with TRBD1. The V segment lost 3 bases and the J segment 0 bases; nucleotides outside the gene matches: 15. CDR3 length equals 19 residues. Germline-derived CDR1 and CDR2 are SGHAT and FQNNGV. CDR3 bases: TGTGCCAGCAGCTTTGCCTGGCCCATTGACAGGGGGAACTCCTACGAGCAGTACTTC. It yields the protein CASSFAWPIDRGNSYEQYF.

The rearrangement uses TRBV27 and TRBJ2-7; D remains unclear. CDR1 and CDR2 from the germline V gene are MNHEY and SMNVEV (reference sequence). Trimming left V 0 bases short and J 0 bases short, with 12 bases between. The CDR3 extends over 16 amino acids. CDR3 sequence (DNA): TGTGCCAGCAGTTTATCTTTGGGCCGTAGCTCCTACGAGCAGTACTTC. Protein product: CASSLSLGRSSYEQYF.

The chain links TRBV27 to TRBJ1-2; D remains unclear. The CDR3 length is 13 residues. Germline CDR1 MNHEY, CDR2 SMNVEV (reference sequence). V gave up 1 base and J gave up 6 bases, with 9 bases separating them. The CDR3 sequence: CASSLFGVDGYTF. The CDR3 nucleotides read TGTGCCAGCAGTTTATTTGGGGTCGATGGCTACACCTTC.

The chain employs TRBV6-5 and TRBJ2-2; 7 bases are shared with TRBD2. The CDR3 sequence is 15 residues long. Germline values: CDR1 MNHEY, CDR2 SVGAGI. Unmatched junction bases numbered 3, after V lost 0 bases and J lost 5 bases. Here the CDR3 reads CASSYSTGGTGELFF. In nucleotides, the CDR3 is TGTGCCAGCAGTTACTCAACGGGAGGTACCGGGGAGCTGTTTTTT.

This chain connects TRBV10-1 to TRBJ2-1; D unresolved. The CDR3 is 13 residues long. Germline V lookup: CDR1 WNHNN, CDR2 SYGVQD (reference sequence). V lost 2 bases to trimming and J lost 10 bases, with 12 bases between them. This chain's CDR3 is CASSETLNGEQFF. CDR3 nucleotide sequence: TGCGCCAGCAGTGAGACCCTTAATGGGGAGCAGTTCTTC.

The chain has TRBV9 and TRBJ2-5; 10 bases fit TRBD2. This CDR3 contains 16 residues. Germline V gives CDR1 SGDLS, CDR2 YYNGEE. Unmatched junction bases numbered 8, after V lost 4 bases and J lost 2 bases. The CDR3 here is CASSSQAGGPQETQYF. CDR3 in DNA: TGTGCCAGCAGCTCACAAGCGGGGGGGCCGCAAGAGACCCAGTACTTC.

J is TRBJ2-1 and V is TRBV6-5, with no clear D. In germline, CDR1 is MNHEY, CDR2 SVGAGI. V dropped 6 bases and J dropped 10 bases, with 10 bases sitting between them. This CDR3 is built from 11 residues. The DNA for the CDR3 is TGTGCCAGCAGCCTGCCCGGGGAGCAGTTCTTC. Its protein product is CASSLPGEQFF.

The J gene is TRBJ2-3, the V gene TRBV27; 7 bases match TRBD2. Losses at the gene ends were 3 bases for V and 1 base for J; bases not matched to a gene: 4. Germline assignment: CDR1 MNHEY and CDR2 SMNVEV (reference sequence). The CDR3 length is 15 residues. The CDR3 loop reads CASSFGGSGTDTQYF. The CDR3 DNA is TGTGCCAGCAGTTTCGGGGGGAGCGGCACAGATACGCAGTATTTT.

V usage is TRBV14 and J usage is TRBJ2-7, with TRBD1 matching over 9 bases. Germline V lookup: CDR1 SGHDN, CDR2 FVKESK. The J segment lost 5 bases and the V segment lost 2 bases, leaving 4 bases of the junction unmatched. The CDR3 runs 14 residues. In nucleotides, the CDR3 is TGTGCCAGCAGCCAACGGGACAGGGTCCACGAGCAGTACTTC. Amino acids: CASSQRDRVHEQYF. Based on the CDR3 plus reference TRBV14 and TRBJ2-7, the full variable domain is EAGVTQFPSHSVIEKGQTVTLRCDPISGHDNLYWYRRVMGKEIKFLLHFVKESKQDESGMPNNRFLAERTGGTYSTLKVQPAELEDSGVYFCASSQRDRVHEQYFGPGTRLTVT.

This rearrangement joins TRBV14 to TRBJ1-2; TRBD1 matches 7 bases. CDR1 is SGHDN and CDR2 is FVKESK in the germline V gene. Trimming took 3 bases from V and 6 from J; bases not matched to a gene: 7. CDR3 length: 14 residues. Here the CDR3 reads CASSQAGTAHGYTF. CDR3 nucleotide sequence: TGTGCCAGCAGCCAGGCCGGGACAGCCCATGGCTACACCTTC.

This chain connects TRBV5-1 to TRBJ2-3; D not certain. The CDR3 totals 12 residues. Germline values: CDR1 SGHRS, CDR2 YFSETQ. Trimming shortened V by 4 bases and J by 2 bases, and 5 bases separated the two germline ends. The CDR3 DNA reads TGCGCCAGCAGCCTAATCACAGATACGCAGTATTTT. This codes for CASSLITDTQYF. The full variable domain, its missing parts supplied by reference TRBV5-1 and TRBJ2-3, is KAGVTQTPRYLIKTRGQQVTLSCSPISGHRSVSWYQQTPGQGLQFLFEYFSETQRNKGNFPGRFSGRQFSNSRSEMNVSTLELGDSALYLCASSLITDTQYFGPGTRLTVL.

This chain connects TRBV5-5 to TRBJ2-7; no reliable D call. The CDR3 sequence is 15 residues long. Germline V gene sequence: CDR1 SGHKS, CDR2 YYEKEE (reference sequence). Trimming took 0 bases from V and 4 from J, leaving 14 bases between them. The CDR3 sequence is CASSLVAGNWYEQYF. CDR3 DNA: TGTGCCAGCAGCTTGGTTGCAGGAAACTGGTACGAGCAGTACTTC. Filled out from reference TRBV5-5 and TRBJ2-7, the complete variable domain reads DAGVTQSPTHLIKTRGQQVTLRCSPISGHKSVSWYQQVLGQGPQFIFQYYEKEERGRGNFPDRFSARQFPNYSSELNVNALLLGDSALYLCASSLVAGNWYEQYFGPGTRLTVT.

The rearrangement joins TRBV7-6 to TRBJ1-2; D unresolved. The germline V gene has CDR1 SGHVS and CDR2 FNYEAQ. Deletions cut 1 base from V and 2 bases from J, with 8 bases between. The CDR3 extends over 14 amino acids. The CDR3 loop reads CASSLGAGNYGYTF. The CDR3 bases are TGTGCCAGCAGCTTAGGTGCAGGCAACTATGGCTACACCTTC. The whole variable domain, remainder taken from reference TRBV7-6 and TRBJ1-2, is GAGVSQSPRYKVTKRGQDVALRCDPISGHVSLYWYRQALGQGPEFLTYFNYEAQQDKSGLPNDRFSAERPEGSISTLTIQRTEQRDSAMYRCASSLGAGNYGYTFGSGTRLTVV.

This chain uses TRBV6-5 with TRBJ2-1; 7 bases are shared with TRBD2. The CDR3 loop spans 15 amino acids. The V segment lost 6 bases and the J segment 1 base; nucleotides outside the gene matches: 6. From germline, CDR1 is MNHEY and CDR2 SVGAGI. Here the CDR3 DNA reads TGTGCCAGCAGACCTAGCGGTAATTCCTACAATGAGCAGTTCTTC. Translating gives CASRPSGNSYNEQFF.